A single sample is the source of the 6 T cell receptor beta chains below, sequenced in a study of T-cell reconstitution after alpha-beta-depleted transplantation in children. The authors prepared the TCRbeta library with unique molecular identifiers. TCRdb ran MiXCR on the PCR reads and lists one entry per CDR3 protein. The profile shows over 100,000 distinct CDR3 sequences, about 6.8% of them singletons. The source was PBMCs, collected before TCRalphabeta/CD19-depleted stem cell transplant. The origin of the receptors is a boy aged 2 to 9 with acute lymphoblastic leukemia, due to receive a stem cell transplant.

This clonotype came up many times. CDR3 in amino acids: CSAPHRQGNTEAFF. In DNA, the CDR3 is TGCAGTGCTCCCCACCGCCAGGGCAACACTGAAGCTTTCTTT. V and J are TRBV20-1 and TRBJ1-1; the D gene is possibly TRBD1 (5 bases). Trimming removed 5 bases at V and 2 bases at J, with 15 bases between. Germline CDR1 is DFQATT and CDR2 is SNEGSKA (reference sequence). There are 14 residues in the CDR3.

This clonotype showed up many times. The chain recombines TRBV18 with TRBJ1-2, with D hard to call. The CDR3 extends over 15 amino acids. CDR1 and CDR2 from the germline V gene are KGHSH and LQKENI. V lost 3 bases to trimming and J lost 3 bases, with 14 bases between them. This CDR3 is CASSPKEDSYYGYTF. CDR3 coding DNA: TGTGCCAGCTCACCCAAGGAGGACTCTTACTATGGCTACACCTTC.

This clonotype was counted between two and nine times. V and J are TRBV11-2 and TRBJ2-1; no clear D gene. Germline V gene data show CDR1 as SGHAT and CDR2 as FQNNGV. The CDR3 totals 11 residues. Trimming shortened V by 3 bases and J by 8 bases, and 5 bases separated the two germline ends. The DNA for the CDR3 is TGTGCCAGCAGCTTCGGCGATGAGCAGTTCTTC. Its translation is CASSFGDEQFF.

In its sample, this clonotype was seen a few times. The rearrangement links TRBV5-6 to TRBJ2-6; D possibly matches TRBD1 or TRBD2 (5 bases each). CDR3 length: 16 residues. V was cut by 0 bases and J by 0 bases, with 7 bases left in between. From germline, CDR1 is SGHDT and CDR2 YYEEEE. The CDR3 sequence is CASSLAGASGANVLTF. The CDR3 coding sequence is TGTGCCAGCAGCTTGGCCGGGGCCTCTGGGGCCAACGTCCTGACTTTC. Full variable domain (missing parts from reference TRBV5-6 and TRBJ2-6): DAGVTQSPTHLIKTRGQQVTLRCSPKSGHDTVSWYQQALGQGPQFIFQYYEEEERQRGNFPDRFSGHQFPNYSSELNVNALLLGDSALYLCASSLAGASGANVLTFGAGSRLTVL.

The chain is built from TRBV20-1 and TRBJ2-7; tentatively, D is TRBD1 or TRBD2 (5 bases each). This CDR3 is 12 amino acids long. Germline-derived CDR1 and CDR2 are DFQATT and SNEGSKA (reference sequence). Trimming stripped 6 bases from V and 7 bases from J, with 16 bases between. The CDR3 nucleotides read TGCAGTGCCCCGGGACGGACTCAAGAGCAGTACTTC. Amino acid sequence: CSAPGRTQEQYF.

This clonotype was seen only a few times. The chain couples TRBV28 to TRBJ1-2; D is perhaps TRBD1 (6 bases). Deletions cut 10 bases from V and 4 bases from J, with 16 bases between. The CDR3 sequence is 13 residues long. Germline CDR1 is MDHEN and CDR2 is SYDVKM. In nucleotides, the CDR3 is TGTGCCACCAGACCGGGGGCCGTCTATGGCTACACCTTC. This encodes CATRPGAVYGYTF.